These 26 T cell receptor beta chains came from one sample sequenced in a study of blood T cell repertoires in COVID-19. Assay used: immunoSEQ multiplex PCR; TCRdb lists only in-frame clones, some missing. Here the sample spans 200,000 to 250,000 clones, about four fifths being singletons. The specimen was peripheral blood. The origin of the receptors is a woman older than 75 with COVID-19, enrolled during active disease.

The chain joins TRBV4-1 to TRBJ1-2; TRBD1 matches at 12 bases. Per germline, CDR1 MGHRA and CDR2 YSYEKL. The CDR3 extends over 15 amino acids. J was trimmed by 2 bases and V by 3 bases; bases with no gene match: 1. CDR3 coding DNA: TGCGCCAGCAGCCAGGGGACAGGGGGCAACTATGGCTACACCTTC. Translation: CASSQGTGGNYGYTF.

The chain couples TRBV9 to TRBJ1-2, with 8 bases that match TRBD1. Germline loops: CDR1 SGDLS, CDR2 YYNGEE. The CDR3 loop spans 14 amino acids. V dropped 4 bases and J dropped 3; count of bases not matched to a gene: 5. The CDR3 protein is CASSLRQGHYGYTF. CDR3 nucleotide sequence: TGTGCCAGCAGCCTAAGACAGGGGCACTATGGCTACACCTTC.

This chain joins TRBV18 and TRBJ2-1; the match to TRBD1 covers 8 bases. The CDR3 has 13 residues. Germline V gene data show CDR1 as KGHSH and CDR2 as LQKENI. Trimming removed 6 bases from V and 5 bases from J; junction bases left unmatched: 3. Here the CDR3 reads CASSQTGDNEQFF. The CDR3 DNA is TGTGCCAGCTCCCAGACAGGGGACAATGAGCAGTTCTTC.

The chain carries TRBV19 and TRBJ2-1, with D possibly TRBD2 on 6 matching bases. Germline values: CDR1 LNHDA, CDR2 SQIVND (reference sequence). V dropped 2 bases and J dropped 5 bases, with 16 bases sitting between them. The CDR3 sequence is 16 residues long. The CDR3 region has the DNA TGTGCCAGTAGTATAAGGGCGGGATCCTGGGACAATGAGCAGTTCTTC. Its translation is CASSIRAGSWDNEQFF.

The chain links TRBV6-5 to TRBJ2-7, with a tentative D call TRBD1 (5 bases). The CDR3 runs to 14 residues. The V end lost 10 bases, the J end lost 5 bases, and 21 bases lay between the germline ends. Germline values: CDR1 MNHEY, CDR2 SVGAGI. The CDR3 is CAIGVQGSFHEQYF. CDR3 bases: TGTGCCATTGGGGTCCAGGGATCGTTCCACGAGCAGTACTTC.

The CDR3, as DNA: TGTGCCAGCAGCGTAGGCGGGGGGGCCGTCGATACGCAGTATTTT. The encoded protein is CASSVGGGAVDTQYF. The genes are TRBV9 and TRBJ2-3; 9 nucleotides line up with TRBD2. Germline V lookup: CDR1 SGDLS, CDR2 YYNGEE. Losses at the gene ends were 0 bases for V and 6 bases for J; bases not matched to a gene: 5. This CDR3 comprises 15 residues.

This clone was seen a single time. The chain is built from TRBV3-1 (or the pseudogene TRBV3-2) and TRBJ2-7, with 8 nucleotides matching TRBD1. Per the germline V gene, CDR1 is LGHDT and CDR2 is YNNKEL (reference sequence). J lost 7 bases, V lost 1 base, and 12 bases had no gene match. The CDR3 loop spans 16 amino acids. CDR3 sequence reads: CASSQGLGQGTGEQYF. The CDR3 DNA reads TGTGCCAGCAGCCAAGGGTTAGGACAGGGAACGGGGGAGCAGTACTTC.

This clone was picked up one time. The J gene is TRBJ2-5, the V gene TRBV6-5; a possible D gene is TRBD1 (6 bases). V was clipped by 7 bases and J by 0 bases, with 9 bases between them. Germline V lookup: CDR1 MNHEY, CDR2 SVGAGI. This CDR3 contains 13 residues. CDR3 in amino acids: CASTGQNQETQYF. The CDR3 DNA sequence: TGTGCCAGCACTGGACAGAACCAAGAGACCCAGTACTTC.

The chain couples TRBV2 to TRBJ2-5; maybe TRBD1 (6 bases). V was trimmed by 4 bases and J by 5 bases, leaving 14 bases between them. The CDR3 has 14 amino acids. Germline V gene sequence: CDR1 SNHLY, CDR2 FYNNEI. CDR3 coding DNA: TGTGCCAGCAGTGTGAGGGGGATGTCGGAGACCCAGTACTTC. Amino acid sequence: CASSVRGMSETQYF.

The chain recombines TRBV7-9 with TRBJ2-5; D may be TRBD2 (7 bases). V lost 7 bases, J lost 4 bases, and 22 bases lay in between. This CDR3 comprises 16 residues. CDR1 is SEHNR, CDR2 FQNEAQ, per germline (reference sequence). The CDR3: CASTHGTGGGGETQYF. The DNA of the CDR3 is TGTGCCAGCACCCACGGGACGGGGGGCGGAGGAGAGACCCAGTACTTC.

The chain combines TRBV5-4 with TRBJ1-2, with D possibly TRBD1 on 6 matching bases. V lost 4 bases, J lost 9 bases, and 19 bases lay in between. The CDR3 loop spans 14 amino acids. Germline loops: CDR1 SGHNT, CDR2 YYREEE (reference sequence). For the CDR3, the DNA is TGTGCCAGCAGCGCCCAGGATGGGGGCTCGCGCTACACCTTC. Protein: CASSAQDGGSRYTF. The full variable domain, completed using reference TRBV5-4 and TRBJ1-2, is ETGVTQSPTHLIKTRGQQVTLRCSSQSGHNTVSWYQQALGQGPQFIFQYYREEENGRGNFPPRFSGLQFPNYSSELNVNALELDDSALYLCASSAQDGGSRYTFGSGTRLTVV.

CDR3 region: CASSLVGVDGHEQFF. CDR3 DNA sequence: TGTGCCAGCAGCTTAGTGGGAGTCGACGGCCATGAGCAGTTCTTC. V gene TRBV7-9 combines with J gene TRBJ2-1, with D maybe TRBD2 (5 bases). There are 15 residues in the CDR3. V shed 1 base and J shed 8 bases, with 15 bases lying between them. Looked up from germline, CDR1 is SEHNR and CDR2 is FQNEAQ (reference sequence).

The chain couples TRBV19 to TRBJ1-1; 9 nucleotides align to TRBD1. The germline gives CDR1 LNHDA, CDR2 SQIVND (reference sequence). This CDR3 is 16 amino acids long. J lost 1 base, V lost 6 bases, and 9 bases had no gene match. For the CDR3, the DNA is TGTGCCAGTAGCGGGTTGACAGGGGGTGAGAACACTGAAGCTTTCTTT. Translating it yields CASSGLTGGENTEAFF.

This rearrangement joins TRBV7-9 to TRBJ1-2; D not resolved. This CDR3 has 14 amino acids. CDR1 and CDR2 from the germline V gene are SEHNR and FQNEAQ (reference sequence). The ends were cut back, 4 bases at V and 0 bases at J, with 9 bases in the middle. The CDR3 spells CASSSRGANYGYTF. The CDR3 coding sequence is TGTGCCAGCAGCTCGCGGGGAGCTAACTATGGCTACACCTTC. The whole variable domain, filled in from reference TRBV7-9 and TRBJ1-2, reads DTGVSQNPRHKITKRGQNVTFRCDPISEHNRLYWYRQTLGQGPEFLTYFQNEAQLEKSRLLSDRFSAERPKGSFSTLEIQRTEQGDSAMYLCASSSRGANYGYTFGSGTRLTVV.

CDR3 coding DNA: TGCGCCAGCAGCCGACAGGGCCCAAAAGAGACCCAGTACTTC. This gives the protein CASSRQGPKETQYF. The gene calls are TRBV4-1 and TRBJ2-5; 7 positions agree with TRBD1. Germline CDR1 MGHRA, CDR2 YSYEKL. The CDR3 has 14 amino acids. Germline trimming cut 4 bases from V and 3 bases from J; bases unmatched to any gene: 5.

The chain carries TRBV5-1 and TRBJ2-1, with TRBD2 matching over 7 bases. The J segment lost 2 bases and the V segment lost 3 bases, leaving 8 bases of the junction unmatched. Germline assignment: CDR1 SGHRS and CDR2 YFSETQ. The CDR3 is made up of 16 amino acids. The CDR3 nucleotides are TGCGCCAGCAGCTACCCCGTGGGGGGGACCTACAATGAGCAGTTCTTC. Its translation is CASSYPVGGTYNEQFF.

The chain recombines TRBV3-1 (or the pseudogene TRBV3-2) with TRBJ1-6; possibly TRBD1 for D (5 bases). Trimming removed 1 base from V and 7 bases from J, with 11 bases in between. Per germline, CDR1 LGHDT and CDR2 YNNKEL (reference sequence). CDR3 length: 15 amino acids. The CDR3 DNA is TGTGCCAGCAGCCAAGGGATCAGGGTAAATTCACCCCTCCACTTT. Its translation is CASSQGIRVNSPLHF.

V gene TRBV18 combines with J gene TRBJ1-1; TRBD1 matches 7 bases. V gave up 3 bases and J gave up 6 bases; unmatched junction bases: 10. Germline V gene lookup returns CDR1 KGHSH and CDR2 LQKENI. This CDR3 has 15 residues. CDR3 DNA sequence: TGTGCCAGCTCACCCCAGGGGGGCCGGGGACCTGAAGCTTTCTTT. The encoded protein is CASSPQGGRGPEAFF.

The rearrangement uses TRBV6-2 or TRBV6-3 and TRBJ2-7; TRBD1 matches at 7 bases. With 6 bases clipped from V and 5 bases from J, the junction kept 13 bases outside the gene matches. CDR3 size: 15 residues. Germline V CDR1 and CDR2: MNHEY, SVGEGT. CDR3 loop: CASSPPTGFKDEQYF. CDR3 DNA sequence: TGTGCCAGCAGCCCTCCGACAGGGTTCAAGGACGAGCAGTACTTC.

This clone was detected a few times. V gene TRBV6-5 combines with J gene TRBJ1-4; D is perhaps TRBD1 (5 bases). The CDR3 loop spans 15 amino acids. The germline V gene encodes CDR1 MNHEY and CDR2 SVGAGI. V was clipped by 6 bases and J by 8 bases, with 19 bases between them. CDR3 in DNA: TGTGCCAGCAGACCCCTAACGGGGGGGAGAGAAAAACTGTTTTTT. Translating it yields CASRPLTGGREKLFF.

This chain links TRBV6-2 or TRBV6-3 with TRBJ2-7; 7 bases are a match to TRBD1. Germline V gives CDR1 MNHEY, CDR2 SVGEGT. The V gene end was trimmed by 6 bases and the J gene end by 3 bases; junction bases not matched to a gene: 11. The CDR3 extends over 15 amino acids. CDR3 protein: CASSDPGQTFYEQYF. CDR3 sequence (DNA): TGTGCCAGCAGCGATCCGGGACAGACCTTCTACGAGCAGTACTTC.

This chain links TRBV3-1 (or the pseudogene TRBV3-2) with TRBJ1-4; D might be TRBD1 (6 bases). This CDR3 is built from 13 residues. From germline, CDR1 is LGHDT and CDR2 YNNKEL (reference sequence). V was pared by 5 bases and J by 6 bases, with 10 bases between. CDR3 residues: CASSNRAHEKLFF. The CDR3, as DNA: TGTGCCAGCAGCAACAGGGCCCATGAAAAACTGTTTTTT.

The sample holds one count of this clone. J is TRBJ2-7 and V is TRBV7-4; 9 bases agree with TRBD1. The CDR3 extends over 16 amino acids. Trimming cost V 2 bases and J 3 bases; bases outside gene matches: 8. CDR1 SGHVT and CDR2 SQSDAQ come from the germline V gene. The CDR3 loop is CASSLRAGQGSYEQYF. In DNA form, the CDR3 reads TGTGCCAGCAGCTTACGAGCGGGACAGGGAAGCTACGAGCAGTACTTC.

This clone was detected only a few times. The chain couples TRBV19 to TRBJ2-1; no firm D call. Germline V CDR1 and CDR2: LNHDA, SQIVND (reference sequence). The CDR3 has 12 amino acids. Trimming shortened V by 3 bases and J by 6 bases, and 6 bases separated the two germline ends. CDR3 loop: CASSIPGNEQFF. In DNA, the CDR3 is TGTGCCAGTAGTATTCCGGGCAATGAGCAGTTCTTC.

V gene TRBV5-1 combines with J gene TRBJ2-2; D possibly corresponds to TRBD2 (5 bases). V lost 2 bases, J lost 0 bases, and 8 bases lay in between. The CDR3 runs to 15 residues. Germline lookup yields CDR1 SGHRS and CDR2 YFSETQ. DNA for the CDR3: TGCGCCAGCAGCTTACGGGATGCGAACACCGGGGAGCTGTTTTTT. This codes for CASSLRDANTGELFF.

V usage is TRBV3-1 (or the pseudogene TRBV3-2) and J usage is TRBJ2-1; 12 bases are shared with TRBD2. J lost 3 bases, V lost 4 bases, and 7 bases had no gene match. The germline V gene encodes CDR1 LGHDT and CDR2 YNNKEL (reference sequence). There are 17 residues in the CDR3. DNA of the CDR3: TGTGCCAGCAGCCCCCCCCTAGCGGGAGGGGTCTACAATGAGCAGTTCTTC. This gives the protein CASSPPLAGGVYNEQFF.